This T cell receptor beta chain stems from a study of T cell responses to AZD1222 COVID-19 vaccine. Details on this clone: The antigen is unknown.

Per germline, CDR1 SGHRS and CDR2 YFSETQ. The CDR3 is made up of 12 amino acids. Trimming removed 1 base at V and 2 bases at J, with 0 bases between. Study-level points and caveats: A reported finding is that nearly half of spike-specific TCRs target unmutated variant regions.

The protocol was immunoSEQ multiplex PCR, while the TCRdb copy is restricted to in-frame clones and leaves out a portion. There are 95,000 or so clones in the sample; 88% occur only once, and about 2.8% lies in the top ten. The sequences come from peripheral blood, collected on day 0 of AZD1222 vaccination. The clonotype comes from an adult in good health. This chain joins TRBV5-1 and TRBJ2-2; D ambiguous. DNA of the CDR3: TGCGCCAGCAGCTTGAACACCGGGGAGCTGTTTTTT. Translated: CASSLNTGELFF. The variable domain in full, completed from reference TRBV5-1 and TRBJ2-2, reads KAGVTQTPRYLIKTRGQQVTLSCSPISGHRSVSWYQQTPGQGLQFLFEYFSETQRNKGNFPGRFSGRQFSNSRSEMNVSTLELGDSALYLCASSLNTGELFFGEGSRLTVL.